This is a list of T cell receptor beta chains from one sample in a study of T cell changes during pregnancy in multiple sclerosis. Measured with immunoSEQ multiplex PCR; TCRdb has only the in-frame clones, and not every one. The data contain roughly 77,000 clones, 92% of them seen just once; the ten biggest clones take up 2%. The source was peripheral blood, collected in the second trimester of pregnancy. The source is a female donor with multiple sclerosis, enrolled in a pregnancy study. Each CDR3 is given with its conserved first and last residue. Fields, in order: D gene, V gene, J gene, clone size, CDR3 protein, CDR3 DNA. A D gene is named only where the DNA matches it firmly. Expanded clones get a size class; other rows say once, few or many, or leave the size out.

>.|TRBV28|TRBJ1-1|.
CASSIGLSGFSEAFF
TGTGCCAGCAGCATCGGACTGAGCGGGTTTTCTGAAGCTTTCTTT
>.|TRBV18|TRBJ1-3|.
CASSPNVQGSSGNTIYF
TGTGCCAGCTCACCAAACGTCCAGGGGAGCTCTGGAAACACCATATATTTT
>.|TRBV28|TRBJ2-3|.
CASSLAAGTDTQYF
TGTGCCAGCAGTTTAGCGGCAGGGACAGATACGCAGTATTTT
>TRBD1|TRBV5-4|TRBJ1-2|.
CASSRWTGDGYTF
TGTGCCAGCAGCCGCTGGACAGGGGATGGCTACACCTTC
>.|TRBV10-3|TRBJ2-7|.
CAISESITYEQYF
TGTGCCATCAGTGAGTCGATTACATACGAGCAGTACTTC
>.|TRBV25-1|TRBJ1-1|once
CASSEGQTINTEAFF
TGTGCCAGCAGTGAGGGACAAACAATTAACACTGAAGCTTTCTTT
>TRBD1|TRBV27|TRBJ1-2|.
CASGKQGARDYGYTF
TGTGCCAGCGGGAAACAGGGGGCGCGGGACTATGGCTACACCTTC
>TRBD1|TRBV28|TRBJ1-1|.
CASSPRQGADTEAFF
TGTGCCAGCAGTCCAAGACAGGGGGCAGACACTGAAGCTTTCTTT
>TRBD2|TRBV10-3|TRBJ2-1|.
CAISDPRAGGNNEQFF
TGTGCCATCAGTGACCCGAGAGCGGGGGGGAACAATGAGCAGTTCTTC
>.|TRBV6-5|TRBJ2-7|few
CASGRAQGPYEQYF
TGTGCCAGCGGTCGGGCACAGGGTCCTTACGAGCAGTACTTC
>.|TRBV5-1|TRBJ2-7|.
CASSFAGEPYEQYF
TGCGCCAGCAGCTTCGCAGGGGAACCCTACGAGCAGTACTTC